This T cell receptor beta chain is from a study of CD4 T cells in relation to SARS-CoV-2 and coronaviruses. With regard to this clone: The antigen is not known.

Broader study findings: Each donor contributed either pre-pandemic or post-infection samples, not both.

Some clones are missing from TCRdb's copy, which holds only in-frame ones; the method was immunoSEQ multiplex PCR. The sample has roughly 60,000 clones; 85% to 95% are singletons. CDR1 and CDR2 (germline): SEHNR, FQNEAQ (reference sequence). This CDR3 has 15 residues. V lost 2 bases and J lost 6; bases outside the gene matches: 2. CD4+ T cells from unexposed donors were obtained before the COVID-19 pandemic (2011-2018). The V call is TRBV7-9, the J call TRBJ2-1; 12 bases match TRBD2. The source is a human donor in good health. The sample was naive CD4+ T cells from PBMCs. Noted subset: naive CD4+ T cells isolated by negative enrichment. The CDR3 coding sequence is TGTGCCAGCAGCTTAACTAGCGGGGGGCTCAATGAGCAGTTCTTC. Encoded protein: CASSLTSGGLNEQFF.